Sequencing of this TCR beta chain was carried out in a study of T cells in Graves' hyperthyroidism and ophthalmopathy. A lack of ophthalmopathy progression within 18 months defined stable Graves' hyperthyroidism. Aged 18 to 65, the patients had hyperthyroidism that was newly diagnosed and had lasted under 2 months. The sample holds many counts of this clonotype. What was amplified from RNA transcripts were TCR beta CDR3 regions. TCR CDR3 regions were first amplified by RT-PCR with HTBI primers. In TCRdb, the multiplex PCR reads were re-called with MiXCR into one record per CDR3 protein. This table has hundreds of thousands of distinct CDR3 sequences, about 13% appearing once. The CDR3 has 17 residues. V shed 3 bases and J shed 1 base, with 18 bases lying between them. Germline V gene lookup returns CDR1 SEHNR and CDR2 FQNEAQ (reference sequence).

The receptor's source is a woman aged 18 to 35 with Graves' hyperthyroidism. The chain recombines TRBV7-9 with TRBJ2-5; no reliable D call. The sequenced sample consisted of blood. DNA for the CDR3: TGTGCCAGCAGCTTCCCGGTGGGGAAGTCGTCCCAAGAGACCCAGTACTTC. It translates to CASSFPVGKSSQETQYF. Supplemented by reference TRBV7-9 and TRBJ2-5, the full variable domain reads DTGVSQNPRHKITKRGQNVTFRCDPISEHNRLYWYRQTLGQGPEFLTYFQNEAQLEKSRLLSDRFSAERPKGSFSTLEIQRTEQGDSAMYLCASSFPVGKSSQETQYFGPGTRLLVL.